These 8 T cell receptor beta chains were sequenced from one sample in a study of lymphopenia after photon versus proton radiotherapy. Assay used: immunoSEQ multiplex PCR; TCRdb lists only in-frame clones, some missing. The table has under 30,000 clones, about 80% seen once; the top ten hold roughly 24%. Here the sequenced sample was peripheral blood, taken from a patient treated with photon-based radiotherapy. The receptors shown here come from a man in his forties with gastric cancer.

By sample fraction, this clone is large. The chain recombines TRBV7-8 with TRBJ2-2; TRBD1 aligns across 8 bases. Germline CDR1 is SGHVS and CDR2 is FQNEAQ. The CDR3 consists of 14 residues. V lost 6 bases, J lost 3 bases, and 3 bases stayed unmatched. The CDR3 DNA follows: TGTGCCAGCAGGCAGGGGGCCTACACCGGGGAGCTGTTTTTT. It specifies CASRQGAYTGELFF.

The chain carries TRBV29-1 and TRBJ2-7; the match to TRBD2 covers 7 bases. Losses at the gene ends were 4 bases for V and 2 bases for J; bases not matched to a gene: 8. Germline values: CDR1 SQVTM, CDR2 ANQGSEA. The CDR3 length is 14 residues. In DNA form, the CDR3 reads TGCAGCGTTGCTGCGGGGGACGGAACCTACGAGCAGTACTTC. As protein: CSVAAGDGTYEQYF.

The chain couples TRBV2 to TRBJ2-1; D might be TRBD2 (6 bases). The ends were cut back, 7 bases at V and 5 bases at J, with 12 bases in the middle. The germline V gene has CDR1 SNHLY and CDR2 FYNNEI. CDR3 length: 13 residues. In DNA, the CDR3 is TGTGCCAGCACGGGACTGACAGACAATGAGCAGTTCTTC. Translation gives CASTGLTDNEQFF.

The chain couples TRBV2 to TRBJ1-1; TRBD1 matches 7 bases. Germline trimming cut 10 bases from V and 1 base from J; bases unmatched to any gene: 6. The CDR3 loop spans 13 amino acids. Germline V gene sequence: CDR1 SNHLY, CDR2 FYNNEI. The CDR3 nucleotides are TGTGCCACTGTGACAGGGCCGAACACTGAAGCTTTCTTT. It codes for CATVTGPNTEAFF.

This rearrangement joins TRBV4-1 to TRBJ2-3; no definite D call. V lost 4 bases and J lost 2, with 16 bases in between. CDR3 length: 16 amino acids. Germline CDR1 reads MGHRA; CDR2 reads YSYEKL. CDR3 DNA sequence: TGCGCCAGCAGCCTAGGGCTGGGAAACCCCACAGATACGCAGTATTTT. Protein sequence: CASSLGLGNPTDTQYF.

This chain links TRBV5-5 with TRBJ1-5; D ambiguous. Per germline, CDR1 SGHKS and CDR2 YYEKEE (reference sequence). Trimming took off 4 bases at V and 4 bases at J, with 12 bases between the two ends. This CDR3 comprises 14 residues. CDR3 residues: CASSPRVGNQPQHF. DNA for the CDR3: TGTGCCAGCAGCCCCCGTGTCGGAAATCAGCCCCAGCATTTT. The full variable domain, with the rest looked up from reference TRBV5-5 and TRBJ1-5, is DAGVTQSPTHLIKTRGQQVTLRCSPISGHKSVSWYQQVLGQGPQFIFQYYEKEERGRGNFPDRFSARQFPNYSSELNVNALLLGDSALYLCASSPRVGNQPQHFGDGTRLSIL.

The chain has TRBV2 and TRBJ1-2; TRBD1 matches at 9 bases. From germline, CDR1 is SNHLY and CDR2 FYNNEI. J was trimmed by 2 bases and V by 8 bases; bases with no gene match: 6. This CDR3 region has 14 residues. This CDR3 is CASQGTGTNYGYTF. The CDR3 DNA is TGTGCCAGCCAGGGGACAGGGACCAACTATGGCTACACCTTC.

V usage is TRBV6-5 and J usage is TRBJ2-3, with 7 bases matching TRBD2. The junction had 4 bases not matched to a gene; V was cut back by 1 base and J by 0 bases. Germline loops: CDR1 MNHEY, CDR2 SVGAGI. There are 16 residues in the CDR3. CDR3 sequence (DNA): TGTGCCAGCAGTTACTGGGCGGGGGACAGCACAGATACGCAGTATTTT. Encoded protein: CASSYWAGDSTDTQYF.